Sequencing of this T cell receptor (beta chain) was carried out in a study of T cell changes during pregnancy in multiple sclerosis. Germline V gene data show CDR1 as MNHEY and CDR2 as SMNVEV (reference sequence). V lost 6 bases to trimming and J lost 0 bases, with 14 bases between them. The CDR3 sequence is 15 residues long. Using immunoSEQ multiplex PCR, the repertoire was profiled, and TCRdb retains in-frame clones only, with some absent. The sample includes tens of thousands of clones, 84% of them seen just once. V usage is TRBV27 and J usage is TRBJ1-1, with D possibly matching TRBD1 (5 bases). The material was CD4+ T cells from peripheral blood mononuclear cells, obtained before pregnancy. This sequence originates from a female donor with multiple sclerosis, enrolled in a pregnancy study. CDR3 sequence (DNA): TGTGCCAGCAGCATACGGGGGGGACTGAACACTGAAGCTTTCTTT. Translated: CASSIRGGLNTEAFF.